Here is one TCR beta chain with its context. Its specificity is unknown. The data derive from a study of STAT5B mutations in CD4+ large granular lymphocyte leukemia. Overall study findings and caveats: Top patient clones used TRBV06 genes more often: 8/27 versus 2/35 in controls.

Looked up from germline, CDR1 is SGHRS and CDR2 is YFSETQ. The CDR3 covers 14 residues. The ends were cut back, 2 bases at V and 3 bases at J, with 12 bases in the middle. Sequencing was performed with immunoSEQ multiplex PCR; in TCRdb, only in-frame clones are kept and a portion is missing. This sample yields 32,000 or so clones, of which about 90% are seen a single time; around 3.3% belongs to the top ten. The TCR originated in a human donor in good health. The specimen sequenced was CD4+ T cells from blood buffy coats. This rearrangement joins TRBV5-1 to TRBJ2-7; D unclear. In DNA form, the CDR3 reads TGCGCCAGCAGCTTAGAAATAAACAGCTACGAGCAGTACTTC. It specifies CASSLEINSYEQYF.